Sequencing of this T cell receptor beta chain was carried out in a study of technical replicates of blood from a handful of donors. This CDR3 is built from 14 residues. Deletions cut 2 bases from V and 4 bases from J, with 9 bases between. Germline lookup yields CDR1 MDHEN and CDR2 SYDVKM. Here immunoSEQ multiplex PCR was the method, and the copy in TCRdb shows in-frame clones only, minus some. The sample lists some 87,000 clones; around nine tenths were seen once. This clonotype was sampled from a human donor in good health. The chain joins TRBV28 to TRBJ1-5, with D hard to call. Sequencing input: T cells isolated from PBMCs. CDR3 residues: CASSLGPGNQPQHF. CDR3 nucleotide sequence: TGTGCCAGCAGTTTAGGCCCGGGGAATCAGCCCCAGCATTTT. Full variable domain (outside the CDR3, taken from reference TRBV28 and TRBJ1-5): DVKVTQSSRYLVKRTGEKVFLECVQDMDHENMFWYRQDPGLGLRLIYFSYDVKMKEKGDIPEGYSVSREKKERFSLILESASTNQTSMYLCASSLGPGNQPQHFGDGTRLSIL.